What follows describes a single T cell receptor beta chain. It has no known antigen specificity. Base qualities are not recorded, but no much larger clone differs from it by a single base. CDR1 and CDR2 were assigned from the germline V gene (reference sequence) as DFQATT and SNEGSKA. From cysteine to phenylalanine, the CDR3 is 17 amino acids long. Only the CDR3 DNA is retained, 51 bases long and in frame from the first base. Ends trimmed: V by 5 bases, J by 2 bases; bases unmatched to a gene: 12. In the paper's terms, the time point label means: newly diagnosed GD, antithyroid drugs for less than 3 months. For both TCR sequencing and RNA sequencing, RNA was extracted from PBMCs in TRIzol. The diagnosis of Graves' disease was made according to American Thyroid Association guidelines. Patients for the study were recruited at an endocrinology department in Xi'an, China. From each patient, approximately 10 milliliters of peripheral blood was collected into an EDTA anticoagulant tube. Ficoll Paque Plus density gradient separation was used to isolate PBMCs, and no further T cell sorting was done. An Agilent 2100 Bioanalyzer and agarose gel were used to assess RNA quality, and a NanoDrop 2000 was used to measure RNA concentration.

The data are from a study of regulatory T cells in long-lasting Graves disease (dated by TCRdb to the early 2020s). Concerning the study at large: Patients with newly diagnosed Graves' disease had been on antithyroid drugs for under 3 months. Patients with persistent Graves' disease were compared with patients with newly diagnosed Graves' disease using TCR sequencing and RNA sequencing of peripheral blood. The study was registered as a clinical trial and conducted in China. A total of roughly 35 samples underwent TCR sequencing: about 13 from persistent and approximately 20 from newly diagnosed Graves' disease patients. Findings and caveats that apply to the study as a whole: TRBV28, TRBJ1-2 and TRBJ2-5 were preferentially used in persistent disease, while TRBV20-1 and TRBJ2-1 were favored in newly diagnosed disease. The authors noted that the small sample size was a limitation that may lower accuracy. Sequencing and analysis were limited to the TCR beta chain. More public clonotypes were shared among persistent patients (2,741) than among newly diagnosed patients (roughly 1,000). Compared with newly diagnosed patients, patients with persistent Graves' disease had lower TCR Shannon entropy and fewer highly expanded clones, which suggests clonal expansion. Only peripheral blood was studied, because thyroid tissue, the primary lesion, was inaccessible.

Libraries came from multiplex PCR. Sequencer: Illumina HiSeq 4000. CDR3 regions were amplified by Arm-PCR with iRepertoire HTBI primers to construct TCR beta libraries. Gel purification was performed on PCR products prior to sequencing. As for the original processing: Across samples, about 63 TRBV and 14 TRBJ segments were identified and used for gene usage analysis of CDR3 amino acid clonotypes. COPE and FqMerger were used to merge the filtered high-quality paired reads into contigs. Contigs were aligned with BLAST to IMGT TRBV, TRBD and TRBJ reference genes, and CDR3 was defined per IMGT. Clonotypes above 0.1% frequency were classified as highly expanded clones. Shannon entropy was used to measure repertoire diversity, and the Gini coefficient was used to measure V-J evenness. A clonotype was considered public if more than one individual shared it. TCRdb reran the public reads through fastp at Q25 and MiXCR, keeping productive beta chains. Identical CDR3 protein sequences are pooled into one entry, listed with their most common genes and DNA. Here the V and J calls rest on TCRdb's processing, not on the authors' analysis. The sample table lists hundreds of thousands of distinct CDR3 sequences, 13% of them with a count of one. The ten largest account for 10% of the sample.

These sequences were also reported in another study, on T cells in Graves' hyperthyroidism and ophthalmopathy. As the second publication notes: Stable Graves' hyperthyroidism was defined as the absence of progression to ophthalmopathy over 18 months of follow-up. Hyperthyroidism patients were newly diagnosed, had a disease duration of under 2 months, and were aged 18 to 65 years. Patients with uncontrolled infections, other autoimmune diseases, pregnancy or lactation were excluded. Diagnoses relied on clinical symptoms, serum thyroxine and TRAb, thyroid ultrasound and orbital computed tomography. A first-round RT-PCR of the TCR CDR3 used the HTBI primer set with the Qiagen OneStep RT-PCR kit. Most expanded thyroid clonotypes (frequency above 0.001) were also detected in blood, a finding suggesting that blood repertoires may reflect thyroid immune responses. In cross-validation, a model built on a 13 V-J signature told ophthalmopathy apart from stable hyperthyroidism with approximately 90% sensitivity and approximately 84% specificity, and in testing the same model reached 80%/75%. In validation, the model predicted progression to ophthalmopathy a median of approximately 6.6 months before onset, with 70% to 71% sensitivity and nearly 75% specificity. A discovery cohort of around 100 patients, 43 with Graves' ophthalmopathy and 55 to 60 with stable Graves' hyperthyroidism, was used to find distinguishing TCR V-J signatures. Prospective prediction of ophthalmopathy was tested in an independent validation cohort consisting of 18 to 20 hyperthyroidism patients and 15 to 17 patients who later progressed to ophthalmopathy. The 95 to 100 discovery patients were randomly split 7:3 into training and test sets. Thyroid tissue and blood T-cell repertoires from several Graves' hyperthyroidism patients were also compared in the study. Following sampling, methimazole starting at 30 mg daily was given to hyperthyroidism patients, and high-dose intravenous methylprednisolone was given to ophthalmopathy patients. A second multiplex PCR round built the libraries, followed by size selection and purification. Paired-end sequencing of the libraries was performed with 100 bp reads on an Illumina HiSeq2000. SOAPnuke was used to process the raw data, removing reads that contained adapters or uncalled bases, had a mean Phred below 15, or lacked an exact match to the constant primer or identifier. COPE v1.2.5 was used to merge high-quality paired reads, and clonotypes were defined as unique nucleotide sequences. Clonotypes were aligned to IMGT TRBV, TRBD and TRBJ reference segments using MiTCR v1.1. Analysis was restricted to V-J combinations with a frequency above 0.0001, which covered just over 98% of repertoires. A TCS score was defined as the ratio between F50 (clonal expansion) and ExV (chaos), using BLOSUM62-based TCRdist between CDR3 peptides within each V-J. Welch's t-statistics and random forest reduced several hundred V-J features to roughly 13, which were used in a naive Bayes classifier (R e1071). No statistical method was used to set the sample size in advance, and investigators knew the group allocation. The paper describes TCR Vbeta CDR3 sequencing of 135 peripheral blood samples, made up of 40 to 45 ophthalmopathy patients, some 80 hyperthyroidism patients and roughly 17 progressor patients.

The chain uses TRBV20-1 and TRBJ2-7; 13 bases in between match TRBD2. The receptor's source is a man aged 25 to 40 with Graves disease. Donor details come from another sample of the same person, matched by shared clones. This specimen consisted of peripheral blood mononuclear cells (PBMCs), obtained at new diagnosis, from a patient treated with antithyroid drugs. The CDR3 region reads CSAGPLSGTSGTYEQYF. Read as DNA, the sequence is TGCAGTGCTGGACCACTCTCCGGGACTAGCGGGACCTACGAGCAGTACTTC.